This T cell receptor beta chain comes out of a study of CD8+ T cells in alopecia areata (dated by TCRdb to 2017 to 2018). For the study in its entirety: The treated patients took part in an open-label pilot trial in which moderate-to-severe alopecia areata was treated with oral tofacitinib at 5 to 10 mg twice daily. Tofacitinib was given for 6 to 18 months, followed by 6 months of follow-up off drug to assess delayed response and recurrence. The study used high-throughput TCRbeta sequencing to examine T cell clonal expansion in alopecia areata, in both the C3H/HeJ mouse model and human patients. Scalp tissue and sorted CD4+ and CD8+ peripheral blood T cells from patchy and totalis/universalis alopecia areata patients and from healthy controls were covered by human TCRbeta sequencing. Patients on tofacitinib were biopsied at baseline and after 4 and 24 weeks of treatment, and several of the patients also had a later scalp biopsy. Scalp clonality was compared among normal scalp (n=4), patchy alopecia areata scalp (n=8), and alopecia totalis/universalis scalp (n=8). The RNA source kit depended on sample type: the PAXgene miRNA kit for fixed scalp, the miRNeasy kit for PBMCs, and the RNeasy kit for mouse skin. Amplification of TCRbeta CDR3 regions was done by immunoSEQ multiplex PCR using 35 Vbeta forward primers and 13 Jbeta reverse primers.

General findings and caveats noted by the study authors: Resident alphabeta T cells in normal human skin are also sequenced, complicating scalp TCR repertoire analysis, unlike mouse skin dominated by gammadelta T cells. Compared with normal scalp, lesional scalp, particularly in alopecia totalis/universalis, had higher clonality and more expanded CD8+ clones, which suggests antigenic drive. Compared with mice, TCR sequences shared between patients were less clear, possibly partly because of HLA diversity across the patient population.

To note about this clone: The target of this receptor is not known. Qualities for individual bases were not recorded, and no much larger clone is one base off.

The protocol used for the library was the immunoSEQ multiplex PCR assay. RNA was extracted from all samples and reverse transcribed into cDNA as template for TCR sequencing. First-strand cDNA was synthesized using SuperScript III with a 2:1 mix of oligo-dT and random hexamers. A synthetic immune receptor repertoire was used to assess amplification bias, and residual bias was removed computationally. The original pipeline was this. Raw reads were preprocessed to remove errors, and CDR3 was defined by IMGT conventions from the conserved cysteine to phenylalanine. Clonality was computed as 1 minus the Shannon entropy, with the entropy normalized by log2 of the number of productive unique TCRs. Scalp TCRbeta sequences were cross-referenced with sorted blood CD4 and CD8 repertoires so that the CD4 or CD8 identity of scalp clones could be inferred. Here the immuneACCESS table is served through TCRdb, limited to in-frame sequences with V and J called. Missing clones are a known gap in these copies; in checked studies unresolved V genes cover under half, and the rest lacks a known reason. V and J calls and clone size come straight from that table; D and trimming were deduced from the DNA. Within this sample are 150,000 to 160,000 clones, with 40% to 65% of them counted one time only. The ten largest clonotypes hold roughly a fifth of the sample.

The time point label of this sample denotes: baseline before oral tofacitinib. Peripheral blood and lesional scalp punch biopsies were obtained from patients with alopecia areata. PBMCs were isolated by density centrifugation and stained for CD3, CD4 and CD8, after which CD4+ and CD8+ T cells were sorted on a FACSAria. The material sequenced was CD8+ T cells sorted from blood, taken at week 0. This TCR came from a human donor with alopecia areata.

The DNA reads TGTGCCAGCAGCTTAATCATGGGAGAAAGTAGGAACATGGGTTCACCCCTCCACTTT. The encoded protein is CASSLIMGESRNMGSPLHF. The rearrangement joined TRBV7-8 to TRBJ1-6; the D gene assignment is ambiguous. The trim is 2 bases for V and 9 bases for J, with a gap of 26 bases between the germline ends. According to the germline V gene, CDR1 reads SGHVS and CDR2 reads FQNEAQ. The CDR3, cysteine through phenylalanine, is 19 amino acids long. The DNA shown is the 57-base CDR3, in frame from base 1.